This entry concerns a single T cell receptor (beta chain). Its cognate antigen has yet to be identified. Within one base of it there is no much larger clone, and no base qualities were kept. These data belong to a study of cytotoxic CD8 clonotypes in ibrutinib-treated CLL (dated by TCRdb to the early 2020s). About the study as a whole: The cohort was composed of some ten relapsed/refractory and about 15 treatment-naive patients; IGHV unmutated status was identified in some 17 patients. Every sample from remission and from progressive disease was obtained while the patients were still on ibrutinib. Partial responses were observed in some 24 patients and complete responses in 2; after a median follow-up of around 68 months, remission was maintained in approximately 14 patients and progression was observed in around twelve. Samples averaged around 280,000 productive templates and 90,000 to 95,000 productive rearrangements. Response samples were obtained after a median of roughly 13 months of treatment, with a range of roughly 6 to 40 months. Cryopreserved peripheral blood mononuclear cells were obtained prior to treatment, at the time of response, and at either disease progression or sustained remission. Of the approximately 91 people in the trial, around 26 had longitudinal samples available. What the research found in general, with its limitations: Baseline clonality exceeded that of age-matched healthy donors and correlated strongly with circulating CD8+ T-cell counts. Clonality increased at ibrutinib response, stayed stable in sustained remission, and fell back toward baseline at progression. Public clonotypes were rare and either shrank or stayed stable during treatment, and the rise in clonality at ibrutinib response reflected expansion of private clonotypes. Sampling times were not matched between patients in sustained remission and patients whose disease was progressing, and lymph node repertoires were not examined.

The goal of deep resolution MiSeq sequencing was a depth between 1 in 1 million and 1 in 200,000 T cells, and coverage averaged 10x per clonotype. TCR beta libraries were generated with the immunoSEQ hsTCRB Kit. Turning to the authors' computational methods: ImmunoSEQ Data Assistant and ImmunoSEQ Analyzer were used for data analysis, and V, D and J genes were assigned according to IMGT definitions. Clonality, which ranges from 0 to 1, was calculated as one minus the normalized Shannon entropy of productive rearrangement frequencies. Only overrepresented clonotypes making up at least 0.05% of each patient's repertoire were included in the public clonotype analysis. About 13 age-matched healthy donor repertoires from immuneACCESS were used as controls for clonality. Entries here come from immuneACCESS through TCRdb and include only in-frame sequences with V and J called. Some clones fail to appear in such tables; in the studies checked, an unresolved V gene covers under half of the shortfall, and the cause of the remainder is unknown. Clone size and the V and J calls come from that table; the DNA yielded D and trimming. In all, the sample holds 200,000 to 250,000 clones, and around 70% of those were seen once. The ten largest account for approximately 15% of the sample.

The label giving this sample's time point can be read as: around 2 years on ibrutinib. For TCR beta library preparation, 1.5 to 2.5 micrograms of genomic DNA were extracted from the cryopreserved PBMCs. Longitudinal blood samples from CLL patients on ibrutinib monotherapy underwent high-throughput TCR beta sequencing. The patients took part in an open-label, single-center phase 2 trial of ibrutinib monotherapy. CDR3 length: 15 amino acids, cysteine to phenylalanine. Only the CDR3 DNA is retained, 45 bases long and in frame from the first base. Germline trimming amounts to 5 bases on V and 3 bases on J, with 7 as the count of junction bases outside the gene matches. Looking up the germline V gene yields CDR1 MDHEN and CDR2 SYDVKM.

The sequence came from a human donor with chronic lymphocytic leukemia. Sequencing used PBMCs, obtained after 24 months of ibrutinib treatment. The chain couples TRBV28 to TRBJ1-2, and 9 junction bases match TRBD1. The DNA sequence reads TGTGCCAGCAGTACAGGGGGCGTAAACGACTATGGCTACACCTTC. Translated, this gives CASSTGGVNDYGYTF.